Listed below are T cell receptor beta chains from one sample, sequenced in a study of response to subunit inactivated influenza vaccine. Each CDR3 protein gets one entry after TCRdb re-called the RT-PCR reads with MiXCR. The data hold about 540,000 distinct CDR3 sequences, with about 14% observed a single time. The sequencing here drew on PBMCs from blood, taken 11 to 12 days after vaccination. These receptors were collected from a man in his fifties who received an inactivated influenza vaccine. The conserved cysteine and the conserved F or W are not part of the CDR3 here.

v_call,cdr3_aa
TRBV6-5,ASSYATGTQETQY
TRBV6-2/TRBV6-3,ASSYGLFARLTDEQF
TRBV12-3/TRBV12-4,ASSSTVDTQY
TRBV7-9,ASSLGAQTYEQY
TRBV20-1,SVERTDYGYT
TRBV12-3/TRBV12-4,ASSSSPGTGSTEAF
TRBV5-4,ASSYTMGTQY
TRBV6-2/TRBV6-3,ASSSTSAGELF
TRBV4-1,ASSLGLEPSTDTQY
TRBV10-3,AISSRGNSYEQY
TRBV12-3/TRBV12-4,ASIESGRGTDTQY
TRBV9,ASSVGLQDGSEAF
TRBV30,AWLKDRGRDEKLF
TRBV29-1,SVVGTRGTEAF
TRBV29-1,SVEVAANTGELF
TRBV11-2,ASSLVPGGAPNEQF
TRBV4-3,ASSQELAGGKNEQF
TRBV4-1,ASSQTGTLLERTEAF
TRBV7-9,ASSTGLAGAYNEQF
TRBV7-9,ASSLQRSSYEQY
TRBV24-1,ATSRTGDSTDTQY
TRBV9,ASSFASNNEQF
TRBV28,ASSPPTAGHGYT
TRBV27,ASSLSLSGTYEQY
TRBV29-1,SVGSSNTGELF
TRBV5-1,ASSLEGRTGELF
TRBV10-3,AISEPGTGASGYT
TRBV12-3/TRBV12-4,ASSPPQRAETQY
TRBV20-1,SARPITGTSGGETQY
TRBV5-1,ASSFSGGAEGKQF
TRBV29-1,SVGSGAYNEQF
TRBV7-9,ASSLSGVWGYT
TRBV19,ASSTGPYTRNTGELF
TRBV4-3,ASSQGGTSGMGETQY
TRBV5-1,ASSFDGTAYGYT
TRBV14,ASSPRQGTGEKLF
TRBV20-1,SARGVGTSGTTDTQY
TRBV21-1,ASSKSRGLAGETQY
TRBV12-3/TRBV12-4,ASSPYRVRMNTEAF
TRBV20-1,SARVLAGAREQY
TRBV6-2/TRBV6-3,ASRSSTGTVLGEAF
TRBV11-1,ASSPGQGSFRNEQF
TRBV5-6,ASTQLAGVKNTQY
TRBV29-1,SVWTAPLYEQY
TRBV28,ASSSNTGGQETQY
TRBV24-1,AIGTTRPNEQF
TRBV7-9,ASSRQYEAF
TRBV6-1,ASRRLAGAGNEQF
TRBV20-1,SASPGPTREQF
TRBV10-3,AISESIGGATYNEQF
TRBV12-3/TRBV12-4,ASVYTGFTGNTIY
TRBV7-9,ASSLTSGRTETQY
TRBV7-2,ASSLVSGVGYEQY
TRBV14,ASREGTNYGYT
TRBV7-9,ASTLSGAAYNEQF
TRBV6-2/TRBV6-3,ASRKGQGGAEAF
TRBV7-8,ASSGMGTGDPGGYTDTQY
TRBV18,ASSPPGSGGYYEQY
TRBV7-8,ASSVPGDTQY
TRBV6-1,ASSHSRPGRRRLPTQY